Below are 25 T cell receptor beta chains sequenced from a single sample in a study of blood T cell repertoires in COVID-19. Clones were sequenced by immunoSEQ multiplex PCR, and TCRdb holds only the in-frame ones, with some missing. The sample lists over 250,000 clones, about 91% seen once, with around an eighth in the top ten. Sample: peripheral blood. The receptors originated from a woman aged 55-70 years with acute or convalescent COVID-19.

This rearrangement joins TRBV6-2 or TRBV6-3 to TRBJ1-1; 11 bases align to TRBD1. The length of the CDR3 is 17 residues. J was trimmed by 4 bases and V by 5 bases; bases with no gene match: 12. Germline CDR1 MNHEY, CDR2 SVGEGT. The DNA of the CDR3 is TGTGCCAGCAGTCCCCCGGACAGGGGGCGCTTTGGCACTGAAGCTTTCTTT. Translated: CASSPPDRGRFGTEAFF.

J is TRBJ2-3 and V is TRBV9, with D uncertain. Germline-derived CDR1 and CDR2 are SGDLS and YYNGEE. V lost 1 base, J lost 2 bases, and 5 bases lay in between. This CDR3 is 13 amino acids long. CDR3 sequence (DNA): TGTGCCAGCAGCGTATGGCTCACAGATACGCAGTATTTT. Its translation: CASSVWLTDTQYF.

The chain couples TRBV6-1 to TRBJ2-1, with D perhaps TRBD2 (6 bases). Germline CDR1 and CDR2: MNHNS and SASEGT. V was cut by 0 bases and J by 3 bases, with 24 bases left in between. The CDR3 has 20 residues. The CDR3 DNA sequence: TGTGCCAGCAGTGAAGCCAATTGGGGGGTTGCACTTCGGCGCTACAATGAGCAGTTCTTC. Its protein is CASSEANWGVALRRYNEQFF.

The rearrangement uses TRBV6-1 and TRBJ1-5; no definite D call. Germline V CDR1 and CDR2: MNHNS, SASEGT. The V end lost 2 bases, the J end lost 0 bases, and 5 bases lay between the germline ends. The CDR3 extends over 14 amino acids. CDR3 in DNA: TGTGCCAGCAGTGAACGGTATAGCAATCAGCCCCAGCATTTT. This codes for CASSERYSNQPQHF.

The V gene is TRBV6-2 or TRBV6-3, the J gene TRBJ1-6; D is perhaps TRBD1 (5 bases). The length of the CDR3 is 17 residues. The germline V gene encodes CDR1 MNHEY and CDR2 SVGEGT. Trimming took 5 bases from V and 7 from J, leaving 21 bases between them. This chain's CDR3 is CASSPTRDRHPNSPLHF. CDR3 in DNA: TGTGCCAGCAGTCCAACGCGGGACCGACACCCCAATTCACCCCTCCACTTT.

The chain joins TRBV7-6 to TRBJ2-7, with 9 bases matching TRBD1. V was pared by 5 bases and J by 3 bases, with 11 bases of the junction left unmatched. The V gene's germline CDR1 is SGHVS and CDR2 FNYEAQ. The length of the CDR3 is 16 residues. The CDR3 DNA is TGTGCCAGCAGCCGGATACAGGGGGCGACTCTCTACGAGCAGTACTTC. This codes for CASSRIQGATLYEQYF.

The chain combines TRBV29-1 with TRBJ2-2, with TRBD2 matching over 9 bases. CDR3 length: 14 residues. Germline CDR1 is SQVTM and CDR2 is ANQGSEA. V was pared by 7 bases and J by 5 bases, with 8 bases of the junction left unmatched. This chain's CDR3 is CSAAVLAGTGELFF. CDR3 coding DNA: TGCAGCGCCGCAGTCCTAGCGGGAACCGGGGAGCTGTTTTTT.

This clone was recorded only once. This chain joins TRBV5-1 and TRBJ2-7; no firm D call. The CDR3 loop spans 13 amino acids. CDR1 SGHRS and CDR2 YFSETQ come from the germline V gene. Trimming took off 0 bases at V and 0 bases at J, with 4 bases between the two ends. CDR3 nucleotide sequence: TGCGCCAGCAGCTTGGGTAGCTCCTACGAGCAGTACTTC. Protein product: CASSLGSSYEQYF.

The chain recombines TRBV30 with TRBJ2-7; 8 bases fit TRBD2. V trimming: 2 bases; J trimming: 3 bases; junction bases outside the gene matches: 0. The germline gives CDR1 GTSNPN, CDR2 SVGIG (reference sequence). The CDR3 is 12 residues long. Written as DNA, the CDR3 is TGTGCCTGGAGTCTAGCGGGCTACGAGCAGTACTTC. It specifies CAWSLAGYEQYF.

The chain uses TRBV14 and TRBJ2-1; tentatively, D is TRBD1 (6 bases). V was trimmed by 2 bases and J by 0 bases, leaving 17 bases between them. CDR3 length: 18 residues. The V gene's germline CDR1 is SGHDN and CDR2 FVKESK. The CDR3 loop reads CASSQQAGVMSSYNEQFF. DNA of the CDR3: TGTGCCAGCAGCCAACAAGCAGGGGTTATGAGCTCCTACAATGAGCAGTTCTTC.

V usage is TRBV7-9 and J usage is TRBJ2-2, with D perhaps matching TRBD1 (6 bases). Per germline, CDR1 SEHNR and CDR2 FQNEAQ (reference sequence). The CDR3 is 15 residues long. V was pared by 5 bases and J by 1 base, with 11 bases between. The CDR3 region has the DNA TGTGCCAGCAGCCTTCAGGACAGGAACACCGGGGAGCTGTTTTTT. Translating gives CASSLQDRNTGELFF.

This chain uses TRBV5-1 with TRBJ2-7, with D possibly matching TRBD2 (5 bases). With 4 bases removed from V and 2 bases from J, the gap between germline ends came to 16 bases. Germline-derived CDR1 and CDR2 are SGHRS and YFSETQ. The CDR3 is 15 amino acids. CDR3 amino acids: CASSLPLASAYEQYF. The CDR3 DNA reads as TGCGCCAGCAGCCTTCCGCTAGCATCGGCCTACGAGCAGTACTTC.

The chain employs TRBV6-1 and TRBJ2-3, with D maybe TRBD1 (5 bases). The germline V gene encodes CDR1 MNHNS and CDR2 SASEGT. Trimming took off 0 bases at V and 3 bases at J, with 16 bases between the two ends. The CDR3 contains 17 residues. In DNA form, the CDR3 reads TGTGCCAGCAGTGAAGCGCGGCAGGGAATTAGGACAGATACGCAGTATTTT. Protein sequence: CASSEARQGIRTDTQYF.

CDR3 amino acids: CASSKTARNVEQYF. The CDR3 DNA is TGTGCCAGCAGCAAGACAGCGAGGAACGTGGAGCAGTACTTC. The V and J genes are TRBV7-2 and TRBJ2-7; a weak D match, TRBD1 (5 bases). CDR1 and CDR2 (germline): SGHTA, FQGNSA. Trimming stripped 5 bases from V and 7 bases from J, with 18 bases between. This CDR3 spans 14 amino acids.

This clone is a singleton in its sample. This chain links TRBV27 with TRBJ2-2; 8 bases line up with TRBD1. The CDR3 sequence is 15 residues long. The V gene end was trimmed by 3 bases and the J gene end by 5 bases; junction bases not matched to a gene: 5. From germline, CDR1 is MNHEY and CDR2 SMNVEV (reference sequence). CDR3 DNA: TGTGCCAGCAGTTTTCGACAGGGGTCGACCGGGGAGCTGTTTTTT. This sequence encodes CASSFRQGSTGELFF.

The gene calls are TRBV11-2 and TRBJ2-6, with D maybe TRBD1 (5 bases). The CDR3 covers 15 residues. Trimming stripped 3 bases from V and 2 bases from J, with 8 bases between. Germline V CDR1 and CDR2: SGHAT, FQNNGV. The CDR3 is CASSLGLTGANVLTF. DNA of the CDR3: TGTGCCAGCAGCTTGGGGCTAACTGGGGCCAACGTCCTGACTTTC. The full variable domain, with the rest looked up from reference TRBV11-2 and TRBJ2-6, is EAGVAQSPRYKIIEKRQSVAFWCNPISGHATLYWYQQILGQGPKLLIQFQNNGVVDDSQLPKDRFSAERLKGVDSTLKIQPAKLEDSAVYLCASSLGLTGANVLTFGAGSRLTVL.

The V and J genes are TRBV4-3 and TRBJ2-7; weak D call: TRBD2 (6 bases). The CDR3 totals 15 residues. Germline lookup yields CDR1 LGHNA and CDR2 YSLEER. Trimming stripped 4 bases from V and 4 bases from J, with 17 bases between. This CDR3 is CASSPHRGGEYEQYF. The DNA of the CDR3 is TGCGCCAGCAGCCCGCATAGGGGAGGAGAGTACGAGCAGTACTTC.

The chain has TRBV27 and TRBJ1-2; TRBD1 aligns across 8 bases. V dropped 8 bases and J dropped 6; count of bases not matched to a gene: 2. CDR1 is MNHEY, CDR2 SMNVEV, per germline (reference sequence). The CDR3 extends over 11 amino acids. The CDR3 loop is CASGQGHGYTF. In DNA, the CDR3 is TGTGCCAGCGGACAGGGCCATGGCTACACCTTC.

V is TRBV28 and J is TRBJ2-7; possible D gene TRBD2, 7 bases. Trimming pared 7 bases from V and 5 bases from J, leaving 18 bases between. Germline CDR1 MDHEN, CDR2 SYDVKM. The CDR3 has 14 amino acids. The DNA for the CDR3 is TGTGCCAGCATCGCAGGAGGGGGGAGGGACGAGCAGTACTTC. Translation gives CASIAGGGRDEQYF.

This chain links TRBV29-1 with TRBJ2-6; D is unresolved. Germline V gene data show CDR1 as SQVTM and CDR2 as ANQGSEA. The CDR3 loop spans 13 amino acids. Trimming shortened V by 5 bases and J by 1 base, and 6 bases separated the two germline ends. The CDR3 loop reads CSVRLSGANVLTF. The CDR3 nucleotides are TGCAGCGTTCGGTTGTCTGGGGCCAACGTCCTGACTTTC.

The sample holds one count of this clone. The chain employs TRBV5-1 and TRBJ1-5, with TRBD1 matching 8 bases. Looked up from germline, CDR1 is SGHRS and CDR2 is YFSETQ. The CDR3 runs to 15 residues. V was pared by 6 bases and J by 2 bases, with 7 bases of the junction left unmatched. The CDR3 coding sequence is TGCGCCAGCACCCTGACAGGGGAAGGCAATCAGCCCCAGCATTTT. Translated, it gives CASTLTGEGNQPQHF.

The chain joins TRBV4-2 to TRBJ1-2, with a possible D match to TRBD1 (6 bases). Trimming left V 4 bases short and J 4 bases short, with 16 bases between. The CDR3 contains 15 residues. The germline CDR1 and CDR2 sequences are LGHNA and YNFKEQ. CDR3 loop: CASSLPEDSIYGYTF. The CDR3 DNA is TGTGCCAGCAGCCTCCCCGAGGACAGCATCTATGGCTACACCTTC.

The rearrangement links TRBV9 to TRBJ2-5; 8 bases are shared with TRBD2. Germline loops: CDR1 SGDLS, CDR2 YYNGEE. The CDR3 sequence is 15 residues long. Trimming cost V 0 bases and J 4 bases; bases outside gene matches: 5. The DNA for the CDR3 is TGTGCCAGCAGCGTAGTAGCGGGGATTGGAGAGACCCAGTACTTC. It yields the protein CASSVVAGIGETQYF.

This chain links TRBV27 with TRBJ1-1; D is perhaps TRBD1 (5 bases). This CDR3 has 13 residues. Between the trimmed V and J ends, which lost 5 bases and 1 base, there was a span of 8 bases. Germline V lookup: CDR1 MNHEY, CDR2 SMNVEV (reference sequence). CDR3 region: CASSLTENTEAFF. The CDR3 DNA reads as TGTGCCAGCAGTCTGACAGAGAACACTGAAGCTTTCTTT.

This clone was detected only a few times. The chain carries TRBV7-2 and TRBJ1-1, with unresolved D. Deletions cut 2 bases from V and 2 bases from J, with 9 bases between. The CDR3 loop spans 14 amino acids. Germline CDR1 and CDR2: SGHTA and FQGNSA. The CDR3 region has the DNA TGTGCCAGCAGCTTATTTCAGATAAACACTGAAGCTTTCTTT. It specifies CASSLFQINTEAFF.